This T cell receptor (beta chain) was found in a study of shared clonotypes between healthy human individuals. Naive CD8 cells lacked CD45RO and underwent positive selection for CCR7, leaving out terminally differentiated effector memory CD45RA+ cells. Produced via immunoSEQ multiplex PCR; TCRdb's table is partial and in-frame only. The sample has around 2,000,000 clones; about 95% are singletons. This clonotype was obtained from a man aged 18 to 29 in good health. The sequencing sample was made of naive CD8+ T cells sorted from blood.

The DNA for the CDR3 is TGTGCTAGTGGTTTTCCGGGTGTTGCGGAAGCTTTCTTT. It encodes CASGFPGVAEAFF. This chain connects TRBV12-5 to TRBJ1-1; D not resolved. CDR1 and CDR2 from the germline V gene are LGHNT and FRNRAP. The length of the CDR3 is 13 residues. The V end lost 3 bases, the J end lost 8 bases, and 13 bases lay between the germline ends.